This T cell receptor (beta chain) appears in the sequencing data of a study of T-cell memory formation after mild COVID-19. TCRdb independently ran MiXCR on the 5' RACE reads; one entry per CDR3 protein. The sample has about 360,000 distinct CDR3 sequences, approximately 15% seen once. General study results and limits: Among contracting clones, CD4+ were mainly CM/EM and CD8+ enriched in EMRA.

This clonotype was picked up a small number of times. Its specificity is unknown. With 6 bases removed from V and 2 bases from J, the gap between germline ends came to 14 bases. The germline V gene encodes CDR1 SGHAT and CDR2 FQNNGV. This CDR3 is built from 15 residues. The source material was PBMCs or a T cell subset sorted from them (not recorded which). The sequence derives from a man younger than 35 who had mild COVID-19 (a few samples of this study predate the infection). Cell type and time point are not known. The rearrangement links TRBV11-2 to TRBJ2-1; TRBD1 or TRBD2 may be the D gene (5 bases each). CDR3 amino acids: CASSQYGATYNEQFF. CDR3 DNA sequence: TGTGCCAGCAGTCAGTACGGGGCTACCTACAATGAGCAGTTCTTC.